The source of this TCR beta chain is a study of cytomegalovirus exposure and HLA in healthy donors. Study observations and caveats: When presence/absence was analysed, sequencing depth was taken to be roughly uniform across donors. Among TCR beta chains, those listed as cytomegalovirus-associated numbered fewer than 200. For most TCR sequences rarity was the rule, although some public TCRs occurred in many donors. Among TCR beta chains of equal frequency, HLA-associated ones were more clonally expanded in a later analysis.

Regarding this clone: Its antigen is still unknown.

CDR3 length equals 12 residues. Germline CDR1 is SGHRS and CDR2 is YFSETQ. Trimming took 2 bases from V and 4 from J, leaving 5 bases between them. Both 60 Vbeta primers and 13 Jbeta primers went into the PCR. Clones were sequenced by immunoSEQ multiplex PCR, and TCRdb holds only the in-frame ones, with some missing. This table lists some 75,000 clones. This receptor was identified in a middle-aged man in good health and CMV-seronegative. V usage is TRBV5-1 and J usage is TRBJ2-3, with a possible D match to TRBD2 (5 bases). Sequences were obtained from PBMCs. CDR3 protein: CASSFGADTQYF. Written as DNA, the CDR3 is TGCGCCAGCAGCTTCGGGGCAGATACGCAGTATTTT. Filled out from reference TRBV5-1 and TRBJ2-3, the complete variable domain reads KAGVTQTPRYLIKTRGQQVTLSCSPISGHRSVSWYQQTPGQGLQFLFEYFSETQRNKGNFPGRFSGRQFSNSRSEMNVSTLELGDSALYLCASSFGADTQYFGPGTRLTVL.